This T cell receptor beta chain is drawn from a study of shared clonotypes between healthy human individuals. This CDR3 comprises 14 residues. Between the trimmed V and J ends, which lost 2 bases and 5 bases, there was a span of 11 bases. Germline assignment: CDR1 PRHDT and CDR2 FYEKMQ (reference sequence). Naive CD8 cells were CD45RO-negative, positively selected for CCR7, excluding terminally differentiated effector memory CD45RA+ cells. The table came from immunoSEQ multiplex PCR; TCRdb's copy has only in-frame clones and leaves some out. The sample comprises some 2 million clones, roughly 95% of which are singletons, and under 1.5% rests with the top ten.

This clonotype originated in a man younger than 35 in good health. This sequence joins TRBV13 and TRBJ2-3; D gene uncertain. The sequencing input was naive CD8+ T cells sorted from blood. CDR3 sequence (DNA): TGTGCCAGCAGCTTACGGTTATCGGGAGATACGCAGTATTTT. Its protein is CASSLRLSGDTQYF.